These T cell receptor beta chains were read from a single sample in a study of cytomegalovirus exposure and HLA in healthy donors. Only in-frame clones appear in the TCRdb table, and some are missing; sequencing was by immunoSEQ multiplex PCR. The repertoire has 150,000 to 200,000 clones, roughly two thirds of them found once; the top ten carry 4% to 5.5%. Sample: PBMCs. These receptors were collected from a woman aged 18-29 years in good health and CMV-seropositive. The CDR3 runs from the conserved cysteine through the conserved F or W. Each record gives: J gene, D gene, V gene, clone size, CDR3 protein, CDR3 DNA. D genes are given only for firm matches. The listing skips clone size in some rows; elsewhere it reads once, few, many or a size class.

TRBJ2-5	NA	TRBV2	NA	CASSEARGGGEQYF	TGTGCCAGCAGTGAAGCCCGGGGAGGGGGGGAGCAGTACTTC
TRBJ2-7	TRBD1	TRBV27	once	CASWDRAYEQYF	TGTGCCAGTTGGGACAGGGCATACGAGCAGTACTTC
TRBJ2-1	TRBD1	TRBV5-1	NA	CASSSSPGQGPEQFF	TGCGCCAGCAGCTCGTCCCCGGGACAGGGGCCGGAGCAGTTCTTC
TRBJ2-7	TRBD2	TRBV6-1	few	CASSEYGGFPYEQYF	TGTGCCAGCAGTGAATACGGGGGGTTCCCCTACGAGCAGTACTTC
TRBJ1-1	TRBD1	TRBV19	NA	CASRTGTYRPEAFF	TGTGCCAGTCGGACAGGGACATATCGACCTGAAGCTTTCTTT
TRBJ2-3	TRBD2	TRBV5-1	NA	CASRAGVTDTQYF	TGCGCCAGCAGGGCGGGAGTTACAGATACGCAGTATTTT
TRBJ1-6	TRBD1	TRBV5-6	NA	CASSLSATGRSPLHF	TGTGCCAGCAGCTTGTCAGCGACAGGGCGGTCACCCCTCCACTTT
TRBJ1-5	NA	TRBV12-5	few	CASGQGAGQPQHF	TGTGCTAGTGGCCAGGGTGCCGGACAGCCCCAGCATTTT
TRBJ1-2	NA	TRBV4-1	NA	CASSQDTNTGYTF	TGCGCCAGCAGCCAAGATACGAACACTGGCTACACCTTC
TRBJ2-7	TRBD2	TRBV6-1	NA	CASSEALGGGEQYF	TGTGCCAGCAGTGAAGCCCTCGGGGGGGGCGAGCAGTACTTC
TRBJ1-1	NA	TRBV28	NA	CASRDPTSSTQAFF	TGTGCCAGCAGAGACCCGACAAGCAGCACACAAGCTTTCTTT
TRBJ2-1	NA	TRBV6-5	NA	CASSSPARGMHNEQFF	TGTGCCAGCAGTTCCCCGGCTAGAGGTATGCACAATGAGCAGTTCTTC
TRBJ2-1	TRBD2	TRBV28	NA	CASSPPRLADEQFF	TGTGCCAGCAGTCCCCCGAGACTAGCAGACGAGCAGTTCTTC
TRBJ1-5	NA	TRBV30	NA	CALEQGNQPQHF	TGTGCTTTGGAGCAGGGGAATCAGCCCCAGCATTTT
TRBJ2-7	NA	TRBV6-1	NA	CASRSEQYF	TGTGCCAGCAGGAGCGAGCAGTACTTC
TRBJ1-1	NA	TRBV7-9	once	CASSASTPEAFF	TGTGCCAGCAGCGCCAGTACCCCTGAAGCTTTCTTT
TRBJ1-5	NA	TRBV11-2	NA	CASSLDSDQPQHF	TGTGCCAGCAGCTTAGATTCCGATCAGCCCCAGCATTTT
TRBJ1-5	TRBD1	TRBV16	NA	CASSQSGGDQPQHF	TGTGCCAGCAGCCAGTCAGGGGGCGATCAGCCCCAGCATTTT
TRBJ2-3	TRBD2	TRBV5-4	NA	CASSLKSGREDTQYF	TGTGCCAGCAGCTTGAAAAGTGGGAGGGAGGATACGCAGTATTTT
TRBJ1-5	TRBD1	TRBV12-5	NA	CASGLGLLGTGSNQPQHF	TGTGCTAGTGGTTTGGGACTTCTCGGGACAGGGTCCAATCAGCCCCAGCATTTT